Presented here are 2 T cell receptor beta chains from one specimen sequenced in a study of regulatory T cells in long-lasting Graves disease. The time point is: persistent/refractory GD, antithyroid drugs over 5 years with positive TRAb. Extracted RNA from PBMCs served as the source of the TCR library. Relying on iRepertoire HTBI primers and Arm-PCR of CDR3 regions, the team built TCR beta libraries. TCRdb redid the calling of the multiplex PCR reads with MiXCR, one entry per CDR3 protein. Of a few hundred thousand distinct CDR3 sequences in the sample, 23% were seen once. The sequences come from peripheral blood mononuclear cells (PBMCs), collected when the disease was refractory, from a patient treated with antithyroid drugs. Source of these receptors: a woman aged 40 to 49 with Graves disease.

This clonotype was picked up one time. At one of its ends the junction is not consistent with the germline gene, which may arise from a read error. The rearrangement uses TRBV7-8 and TRBJ2-7; possible D gene TRBD2, 5 bases. Germline CDR1 and CDR2: SGHVS and FQNEAQ. The CDR3 contains 12 residues. The CDR3 coding sequence is TGTGTCAGCAGCTTAGCCCGGAGGGAGCAGTACTTC. It codes for CVSSLARREQYF.

The rearrangement joins TRBV3-1 to TRBJ2-7; no clear D. V lost 3 bases and J lost 3, with 6 bases in between. The CDR3 is made up of 12 amino acids. Looked up from germline, CDR1 is LGHDT and CDR2 is YNNKEL (reference sequence). DNA for the CDR3: TGTGCCAGCAGCCATACGGGCTACGAGCAGTACTTC. Its protein product is CASSHTGYEQYF.